The entry below describes one T cell receptor beta chain. Its specificity is unknown. This likely comes from a read error, as the CDR3 has no conserved phenylalanine or tryptophan at its end. It is unclear where the CDR3 begins or ends on the DNA, so no DNA is shown, and the CDR3 is as TCRdb lists it. In germline, CDR1 is SGHVS, CDR2 FNYEAQ. Counting both end residues, the CDR3 totals 15 amino acids. Carried by the TCR beta cDNA libraries were unique molecular identifiers. MiXCR was run by TCRdb on the PCR reads, yielding one entry per CDR3 protein. The table has roughly 570,000 distinct CDR3 sequences, around 36% seen once. This sample was taken from a study of post-analysis software for immune sequencing data. Study-wide context: Multiple sclerosis in the patients followed relapsing-remitting, secondary progressive and progressive-relapsing courses. Study-wide findings and caveats: Patients used about five TRBV segments, including TRBV5-6, TRBV5-1 and TRBV20-1, more often than controls. Those samples that were prepared in the same batch co-clustered strongly by F measure. Significantly lower normalized Chao1 diversity was found in patients with multiple sclerosis relative to controls.

V usage is TRBV7-6 and J usage is TRBJ2-1; the table's D call of TRBD1 was not tested on the DNA. The sequencing input was blood. The TCR was taken from a girl under 18 with multiple sclerosis. CDR3 sequence: CASRGQGGRGYTFGS.